What follows are 5 T cell receptor beta chains derived from one specimen sequenced in a study of shared clonotypes between healthy human individuals. TCRdb's table, derived via immunoSEQ multiplex PCR, lists solely in-frame clones and lacks some. Of roughly 1,500,000 clones listed, 95% to 99% were seen once; the top ten hold around 0.45%. Sequences were obtained from naive CD4+ T cells sorted from blood. The subset here: CD45RA+ positively selected. These receptors were taken from a man younger than 40 in good health.

The chain uses TRBV18 and TRBJ2-7; weak D call: TRBD2 (5 bases). Germline V gene sequence: CDR1 KGHSH, CDR2 LQKENI. Trimming cost V 3 bases and J 2 bases, with 14 bases left between them. The CDR3 is 15 residues long. The DNA of the CDR3 is TGTGCCAGCTCACCCCTCCGGGGTACGACCTACGAGCAGTACTTC. The encoded protein is CASSPLRGTTYEQYF. Drawing the rest from reference TRBV18 and TRBJ2-7, the complete variable domain is NAGVMQNPRHLVRRRGQEARLRCSPMKGHSHVYWYRQLPEEGLKFMVYLQKENIIDESGMPKERFSAEFPKEGPSILRIQQVVRGDSAAYFCASSPLRGTTYEQYFGPGTRLTVT.

The chain couples TRBV7-9 to TRBJ2-4, with 7 bases identical to TRBD1. Germline lookup yields CDR1 SEHNR and CDR2 FQNEAQ (reference sequence). V gave up 5 bases and J gave up 0 bases; unmatched junction bases: 7. This CDR3 is 16 amino acids long. As DNA, the CDR3 is TGTGCCAGCAGCCGACAGGGTATTATAGCCAAAAACATTCAGTACTTC. Amino acid sequence: CASSRQGIIAKNIQYF.

This chain connects TRBV13 to TRBJ2-6; possibly TRBD1 or TRBD2 for D (5 bases each). With 5 bases removed from V and 0 bases from J, the gap between germline ends came to 14 bases. CDR1 is PRHDT and CDR2 is FYEKMQ in the germline V gene (reference sequence). This CDR3 has 17 residues. CDR3 region: CASSLEVGGSGANVLTF. For the CDR3, the DNA is TGTGCCAGCAGCCTAGAGGTTGGGGGCTCTGGGGCCAACGTCCTGACTTTC.

The J gene is TRBJ2-2, the V gene TRBV9; TRBD1 matches 7 bases. Germline lookup yields CDR1 SGDLS and CDR2 YYNGEE. V was pared by 5 bases and J by 1 base, with 2 bases of the junction left unmatched. CDR3 length equals 14 residues. The CDR3 DNA reads as TGTGCCAGCAGTAGGACAGGGAACACCGGGGAGCTGTTTTTT. It codes for CASSRTGNTGELFF.

J is TRBJ2-2 and V is TRBV30, with D uncertain. V was pared by 3 bases and J by 3 bases, with 14 bases between. The CDR3 is 15 amino acids. Germline CDR1 is GTSNPN and CDR2 is SVGIG (reference sequence). The CDR3 DNA sequence: TGTGCCTGGAGGTCGTTCGGTAGACACACCGGGGAGCTGTTTTTT. Its protein is CAWRSFGRHTGELFF.